These 14 T cell receptor beta chains were sequenced from one sample in a study of blood T cell repertoires in COVID-19. The method was immunoSEQ multiplex PCR; TCRdb's version includes in-frame clones alone and lacks a portion of them. The repertoire holds hundreds of thousands of clones, with around 81% as singletons. Sequenced material: peripheral blood. The origin of the receptors is a woman in her forties or fifties with active or convalescent COVID-19.

This sequence joins TRBV6-2 or TRBV6-3 and TRBJ2-1; 11 bases agree with TRBD2. The V segment lost 0 bases and the J segment 1 base; nucleotides outside the gene matches: 5. Per the germline V gene, CDR1 is MNHEY and CDR2 is SVGEGT. This CDR3 region has 18 residues. Written as DNA, the CDR3 is TGTGCCAGCAGTTACTCGACGGTAGCGGGAGGGTCCTACAATGAGCAGTTCTTC. It is translated as CASSYSTVAGGSYNEQFF.

The chain employs TRBV28 and TRBJ2-7; no reliable D call. The CDR3 consists of 14 residues. Per germline, CDR1 MDHEN and CDR2 SYDVKM. Trimming stripped 1 base from V and 6 bases from J, with 13 bases between. The CDR3 DNA reads TGTGCCAGCAGTTTATTGTTGAGAGCCTCCGAGCAGTACTTC. Protein: CASSLLLRASEQYF.

The chain links TRBV4-2 to TRBJ2-2, with 14 bases that match TRBD2. CDR3 length: 17 amino acids. The V segment lost 0 bases and the J segment 7 bases; nucleotides outside the gene matches: 4. Germline V gene data show CDR1 as LGHNA and CDR2 as YNFKEQ. For the CDR3, the DNA is TGTGCCAGCAGCCAAGAGGGACTAGCGGGAGTGGTCGGGGAGCTGTTTTTT. Translating it yields CASSQEGLAGVVGELFF.

The rearrangement links TRBV3-1 (or the pseudogene TRBV3-2) to TRBJ2-1; TRBD2 matches at 13 bases. Germline V gene sequence: CDR1 LGHDT, CDR2 YNNKEL (reference sequence). The CDR3 spans 14 residues. V lost 4 bases to trimming and J lost 9 bases; unmatched junction nucleotides: 3. CDR3 region: CASSPGLAGVEQFF. The DNA of the CDR3 is TGTGCCAGCAGCCCCGGACTAGCGGGAGTTGAGCAGTTCTTC.

CDR3 nucleotide sequence: TGTGCCAGCAGCCCCCGACGGGGGTCCCCTGAAGCTTTCTTT. It codes for CASSPRRGSPEAFF. The rearrangement uses TRBV3-1 (or the pseudogene TRBV3-2) and TRBJ1-1, with a possible D match to TRBD1 (5 bases). V was pared by 4 bases and J by 6 bases, with 15 bases between. Germline V CDR1 and CDR2: LGHDT, YNNKEL (reference sequence). The CDR3 extends over 14 amino acids.

J is TRBJ2-7 and V is TRBV19; 9 nucleotides align to TRBD2. The CDR3 extends over 14 amino acids. Per the germline V gene, CDR1 is LNHDA and CDR2 is SQIVND (reference sequence). J gave up 3 bases and V 1 base, and 1 base lay outside the gene matches. The CDR3 loop is CASSIGLADYEQYF. CDR3 nucleotide sequence: TGTGCCAGTAGTATAGGACTAGCGGACTACGAGCAGTACTTC.

The chain links TRBV5-6 to TRBJ1-3; D is unclear. The germline gives CDR1 SGHDT, CDR2 YYEEEE. This CDR3 is 14 amino acids long. V was clipped by 1 base and J by 4 bases, with 9 bases between them. CDR3: CASSLFGLGNTIYF. CDR3 bases: TGTGCCAGCAGCTTGTTTGGACTCGGAAACACCATATATTTT.

Concerning this clone itself: In the same sample, other DNA sequences code for this CDR3. V and J are TRBV5-4 and TRBJ1-1; D remains ambiguous. Germline V CDR1 and CDR2: SGHNT, YYREEE (reference sequence). Deletions cut 0 bases from V and 0 bases from J, with 9 bases between. This CDR3 comprises 15 residues. CDR3 in DNA: TGTGCCAGCAGCTTGGGTACGGGATTGAACACTGAAGCTTTCTTT. It encodes CASSLGTGLNTEAFF.

This clone was found a few times. This chain connects TRBV12-5 to TRBJ2-1, with a tentative D call TRBD1 (6 bases). Trimming pared 1 base from V and 7 bases from J, leaving 14 bases between. The V gene's germline CDR1 is LGHNT and CDR2 FRNRAP. The CDR3 is made up of 15 amino acids. CDR3 in DNA: TGTGCTAGTGGTTTGGGTCACAGGGTGGATAATGAGCAGTTCTTC. It encodes CASGLGHRVDNEQFF.

The V call is TRBV7-8, the J call TRBJ2-7; 10 bases match TRBD2. The CDR3 loop spans 15 amino acids. The germline V gene has CDR1 SGHVS and CDR2 FQNEAQ. The V segment lost 4 bases and the J segment 3 bases; nucleotides outside the gene matches: 6. The CDR3 spells CASSSPGLAIYEQYF. The CDR3 DNA follows: TGTGCCAGCAGCTCACCGGGACTAGCGATCTACGAGCAGTACTTC.

The chain joins TRBV5-4 to TRBJ1-2; D not resolved. The V end lost 0 bases, the J end lost 6 bases, and 18 bases lay between the germline ends. Germline loops: CDR1 SGHNT, CDR2 YYREEE (reference sequence). The CDR3 consists of 16 residues. The CDR3 nucleotides read TGTGCCAGCAGCTTGGGCCCCTCGGACGGGGTCGATGGCTACACCTTC. This codes for CASSLGPSDGVDGYTF.

The V and J genes are TRBV19 and TRBJ2-3, with TRBD1 identical over 11 bases. The V gene's germline CDR1 is LNHDA and CDR2 SQIVND (reference sequence). This CDR3 has 16 amino acids. J lost 4 bases, V lost 4 bases, and 7 bases had no gene match. The CDR3 DNA reads as TGTGCCAGTAGTACTGGCGGACAGGGGGCCCCAGATACGCAGTATTTT. It translates to CASSTGGQGAPDTQYF. Supplemented by reference TRBV19 and TRBJ2-3, the full variable domain reads DGGITQSPKYLFRKEGQNVTLSCEQNLNHDAMYWYRQDPGQGLRLIYYSQIVNDFQKGDIAEGYSVSREKKESFPLTVTSAQKNPTAFYLCASSTGGQGAPDTQYFGPGTRLTVL.

V is TRBV5-5 and J is TRBJ2-2; D is possibly TRBD1 (5 bases). Germline CDR1 reads SGHKS; CDR2 reads YYEKEE (reference sequence). This CDR3 region has 16 residues. V was pared by 2 bases and J by 0 bases, with 11 bases between. In DNA, the CDR3 is TGTGCCAGCAGCTTAGACAGACGGCCGAACACCGGGGAGCTGTTTTTT. Its protein is CASSLDRRPNTGELFF.

This clone was recorded only once. The V and J genes are TRBV6-2 or TRBV6-3 and TRBJ1-3; D is ambiguous. This CDR3 has 15 amino acids. Deletions cut 0 bases from V and 4 bases from J, with 10 bases between. The germline V gene encodes CDR1 MNHEY and CDR2 SVGEGT. CDR3 loop: CASSYSAGIGNTIYF. The CDR3 DNA sequence: TGTGCCAGCAGTTACTCGGCCGGGATCGGAAACACCATATATTTT.